The text below deals with one T cell receptor (beta chain). As yet, its antigen is unknown. As to time point: newly diagnosed GD, antithyroid drugs for less than 3 months. After RNA was extracted from PBMCs, the TCR library was made from it. This specimen belongs to a study of regulatory T cells in long-lasting Graves disease. This CDR3 is 15 amino acids long. V shed 8 bases and J shed 4 bases, with 20 bases lying between them. Building the TCR beta libraries relied on iRepertoire HTBI primers, and CDR3 regions underwent Arm-PCR. TCRdb re-derived calls from the multiplex PCR reads in MiXCR, one entry per CDR3 protein. Seen here are around 230,000 distinct CDR3 sequences, approximately 20% observed once, and the top ten hold less than 25%. General study points: For persistent Graves' patients, TCR diversity was lower than for newly diagnosed ones. TRBV28 was favored in persistent disease, as were TRBJ1-2 and TRBJ2-5. Among persistent patients, a larger number of public clonotypes were shared (approximately 3,000) than among newly diagnosed patients (roughly 970).

This chain links TRBV12-3 or TRBV12-4 with TRBJ1-2, with D perhaps matching TRBD1 (6 bases). The sample was peripheral blood mononuclear cells (PBMCs), taken at new diagnosis, from a patient treated with antithyroid drugs. This sequence originates from a female donor with Graves disease. This CDR3 reads CASRRGVGTSYGYTF. DNA for the CDR3: TGTGCCAGCCGCAGAGGAGTCGGGACAAGCTATGGCTACACCTTC.